This T cell receptor beta chain emerged from a study of T cell responses to AZD1222 COVID-19 vaccine. As for this clone: Antigen unknown.

The protocol was immunoSEQ multiplex PCR, while the TCRdb copy is restricted to in-frame clones and leaves out a portion. Of roughly 130,000 clones in the sample, 88% are singletons; the top ten hold roughly 8%. CDR3 length: 15 amino acids. The germline gives CDR1 SGHAT, CDR2 FQNNGV. V was pared by 7 bases and J by 4 bases, with 19 bases between. General study points: Females made up more of the donors, who were largely white British, and clonal diversity may have come out too low.

The gene calls are TRBV11-2 and TRBJ2-5, with D tentatively TRBD1 or TRBD2 (5 bases each). This specimen consisted of peripheral blood, obtained on day 0 of AZD1222 vaccination. The TCR comes from an adult in good health. The CDR3 here is CASTQGPARGETQYF. CDR3 DNA sequence: TGTGCCAGCACCCAGGGACCGGCCCGGGGAGAGACCCAGTACTTC. Combining the CDR3 with reference TRBV11-2 and TRBJ2-5 gives the whole variable domain EAGVAQSPRYKIIEKRQSVAFWCNPISGHATLYWYQQILGQGPKLLIQFQNNGVVDDSQLPKDRFSAERLKGVDSTLKIQPAKLEDSAVYLCASTQGPARGETQYFGPGTRLLVL.